Here is one T cell receptor beta chain with its context. The antigen is not known. TCRdb independently ran MiXCR on the 5' RACE reads; one entry per CDR3 protein. The repertoire holds fewer than 550,000 distinct CDR3 sequences, with less than 6% as singletons. These data originate in a study of CD8 T cells in ankylosing spondylitis. Findings of the study overall: Made up of about eight highly homologous variants, a TCR beta motif appeared characteristic of ankylosing spondylitis blood.

The CDR3 totals 10 residues. Germline V gene lookup returns CDR1 MDHEN and CDR2 SYDVKM. Between the trimmed V and J ends, which lost 10 bases and 0 bases, there was a span of 3 bases. The clonotype originates from a male donor with ankylosing spondylitis. The chain uses TRBV28 and TRBJ1-1, with D hard to call. The sequenced material came from blood, either unsorted or a sorted T cell fraction (not recorded which). In nucleotides, the CDR3 is TGTGCCACCCTGAACACTGAAGCTTTCTTT. This codes for CATLNTEAFF.